This T cell receptor beta chain was captured by sequencing in a study of blood T cell repertoires in COVID-19. Study at large: In each case, the material was cDNA or gDNA derived from T cells, B-cell-depleted T cells, or PBMCs.

This CDR3 is 12 amino acids long. CDR1 DFQATT and CDR2 SNEGSKA come from the germline V gene (reference sequence). The V and J ends lost 3 bases and 4 bases respectively, with 9 bases between them. In the original workflow: For nucleated cells, counts were estimated from reference gene primer amplification. Sequenced by immunoSEQ multiplex PCR; TCRdb stores in-frame clones only, minus some. V and J calls and clone size are those listed in that table; D and trimming were worked out from the DNA. The table includes approximately 260,000 clones, 83% detected once. The sequence was obtained from a man in his sixties who had recovered from COVID-19. The sample consisted of peripheral blood. The chain carries TRBV20-1 and TRBJ2-5; D is undetermined. The CDR3 sequence is CSASSARETQYF. In DNA form, the CDR3 reads TGCAGTGCTAGTTCAGCGAGAGAGACCCAGTACTTC.